This section outlines one TCR beta chain sequence together with its context. This clone appeared a few times. Its antigen remains unidentified. No quality values exist for individual bases; no much larger clone is one base distant. The CDR3 regions of human TCRbeta chains were subjected to immunosequencing. Concerning the study's data processing: TCRs in the repertoires were matched against a reference library of SARS-CoV-2-specific TCRs that had been generated with the MIRA antigen-specificity platform. Breadth meant the fraction of unique TCRs that were SARS-CoV-2-associated, whereas depth meant the fraction of total T cells that were SARS-CoV-2-associated. Each spike-specific TCR was assigned to its reactive spike region and to a CD4 or CD8 class using the MIRA data. Log10-transformed breadth and depth values were compared by one-way ANOVA with Sidak's multiple comparisons tests. Entries here come from immuneACCESS through TCRdb and include only in-frame sequences with V and J called. Some clones fail to appear in such tables; in the studies checked, an unresolved V gene covers under half of the shortfall, and the cause of the remainder is unknown. V and J calls plus clone size are reproduced from that table; the DNA served to infer D and trimming. For this sample the table gives 86,000 or so clones, of which 85% to 90% were detected only once. The ten largest clones add up to around 5.9% of the sample.

This entry belongs to a study of T cell responses to AZD1222 COVID-19 vaccine (dated by TCRdb to about 2021). Turning to the overall study: A total of approximately 240 trial participants underwent TCR sequencing, of whom roughly 210 received two doses of AZD1222 and about 25 received two doses of the MenACWY control vaccine. Trial participants were enrolled by age into 18-55, 56-69 and 70-plus year subgroups, with approximately 150, 28 and 58 TCR-sequenced participants respectively.

The CDR3 starts with the cysteine, ends with the phenylalanine, and has 13 residues. Only CDR3 DNA is held: 39 bases, read in frame from base 1. Germline trimming amounts to 7 bases on V and 4 bases on J, with 3 as the count of junction bases outside the gene matches. The paper as a whole reports these results and caveats: Spike-specific TCR breadth and depth rose significantly after two AZD1222 doses compared with day 0 and with MenACWY recipients. Only a handful of AZD1222 recipients were SARS-CoV-2 seropositive at baseline, limiting conclusions about previously exposed vaccinees. CD4 TCRs associated with the vaccine covered the entire spike protein, and the dominant responses were in regions 160-218 and 743-854. Most participants were white British and females outnumbered males, and the authors suggested that clonal diversity may have been underestimated. Because no day 14 peak-response samples were available, repertoires were characterized only after the peak T cell response. Reportedly, close to half of the unique spike-specific TCRs recognized epitopes lying outside the regions that are mutated in the B.1.351 and B.1.1.7 variants. The 56-69-year group was small, and its depth increase did not reach significance, likely because of low power.

The time point label on this specimen signifies: about 28 days (+/-7) after the second vaccine dose. AZD1222 recipients whose second dose came at about 4 weeks and those whose second dose came at about 12 weeks were combined into one group, since spike-specific TCR depth and breadth did not differ between the two schedules. The vaccinee samples were drawn from two UK trials, COV001 and COV002, one of which was a single-blind randomized controlled phase 2/3 trial testing AZD1222 (ChAdOx1 nCoV-19) in healthy adults. For TCRbeta chain sequencing, PBMC samples were collected from trial participants at day 0 and at day 28 after the second dose.

This clonotype was sampled from an adult who received the AZD1222 COVID-19 vaccine. The sequence links TRBV12-3 or TRBV12-4 to TRBJ2-2; 7 junctional bases match TRBD2. The sequenced sample was peripheral blood, obtained 28 days after the second AZD1222 dose. The CDR3 region has the sequence CASNPGGTGELFF. The sequenced DNA: TGTGCCAGCAATCCGGGGGGCACCGGGGAGCTGTTTTTT.